This entry lists 23 T cell receptor beta chains sequenced from one sample in a study of CD8 T cells in Susac syndrome. Reverse transcription of roughly 0.5 to 1 ug RNA was performed with random hexamers. TCRdb used MiXCR to reprocess the immunoSEQ multiplex PCR reads, holding one entry per CDR3 protein. Of around 130,000 distinct CDR3 sequences detected, around nine tenths appear once; the ten largest clones hold around 0.22%. The specimen was CD8+ T cells from PBMCs. These receptors were collected from a human donor with multiple sclerosis.

The V call is TRBV4-3, the J call TRBJ1-2, with D perhaps TRBD1 (5 bases). The length of the CDR3 is 15 residues. V was trimmed by 3 bases and J by 0 bases, leaving 11 bases between them. In germline, CDR1 is LGHNA, CDR2 YSLEER. The CDR3 DNA is TGCGCCAGCAGCCAGGAGACAGAAACTAACTATGGCTACACCTTC. Protein: CASSQETETNYGYTF.

This chain uses TRBV19 with TRBJ2-5; 8 bases are a match to TRBD2. The V and J ends lost 5 bases and 0 bases, in that order; junction bases with no gene match: 5. The CDR3 loop spans 15 amino acids. Germline CDR1 reads LNHDA; CDR2 reads SQIVND (reference sequence). CDR3 in amino acids: CASSGGLANQETQYF. The CDR3 coding sequence is TGTGCCAGTAGTGGTGGACTAGCCAACCAAGAGACCCAGTACTTC.

The V call is TRBV4-1, the J call TRBJ2-1; 7 bases are a match to TRBD2. J was trimmed by 8 bases and V by 6 bases; bases with no gene match: 1. CDR3 length: 11 amino acids. The V gene's germline CDR1 is MGHRA and CDR2 YSYEKL. The DNA for the CDR3 is TGCGCCAGCAGAGCGGGGCATGAGCAGTTCTTC. Translating gives CASRAGHEQFF.

The chain has TRBV30 and TRBJ1-1; D not certain. V lost 5 bases and J 1 base, leaving 8 bases between the germline ends. This CDR3 has 12 residues. Germline CDR1 is GTSNPN and CDR2 is SVGIG (reference sequence). The CDR3 bases are TGTGCCTGGGGTCCAGGGAACACTGAAGCTTTCTTT. This sequence encodes CAWGPGNTEAFF. Supplemented by reference TRBV30 and TRBJ1-1, the full variable domain reads SQTIHQWPATLVQPVGSPLSLECTVEGTSNPNLYWYRQAAGRGLQLLFYSVGIGQISSEVPQNLSASRPQDRQFILSSKKLLLSDSGFYLCAWGPGNTEAFFGQGTRLTVV.

This sequence joins TRBV7-8 and TRBJ2-7; weak D call: TRBD2 (5 bases). V dropped 1 base and J dropped 1 base, with 8 bases sitting between them. This CDR3 spans 14 amino acids. Germline V gene sequence: CDR1 SGHVS, CDR2 FQNEAQ. The CDR3 DNA follows: TGTGCCAGCAGCTTAGGAGGGTGGTCCTACGAGCAGTACTTC. Encoded protein: CASSLGGWSYEQYF.

The chain combines TRBV19 with TRBJ1-5; possibly TRBD1 for D (5 bases). Trimming removed 4 bases at V and 0 bases at J, with 10 bases between. Per germline, CDR1 LNHDA and CDR2 SQIVND (reference sequence). The CDR3 length is 15 residues. The CDR3 region is CASSKQANSNQPQHF. For the CDR3, the DNA is TGTGCCAGTAGTAAACAGGCCAATAGCAATCAGCCCCAGCATTTT.

This chain connects TRBV12-3 or TRBV12-4 to TRBJ2-2; D gene unclear. V was pared by 6 bases and J by 3 bases, with 20 bases between. There are 17 residues in the CDR3. CDR3 in DNA: TGTGCCAGCAGCCTCCCTTCCGGGCCAAGGGACACCGGGGAGCTGTTTTTT. Translating gives CASSLPSGPRDTGELFF.

The gene calls are TRBV30 and TRBJ1-1, with D maybe TRBD1 (6 bases). CDR3 length equals 15 residues. Germline V CDR1 and CDR2: GTSNPN, SVGIG (reference sequence). V gave up 8 bases and J gave up 5 bases, with 24 bases separating them. CDR3: CALDLDNRDRTEAFF. CDR3 DNA sequence: TGTGCCCTGGACCTCGATAACAGGGATCGGACTGAAGCTTTCTTT.

The chain combines TRBV27 with TRBJ2-2, with TRBD2 identical over 9 bases. The germline CDR1 and CDR2 sequences are MNHEY and SMNVEV (reference sequence). V lost 3 bases to trimming and J lost 4 bases; unmatched junction nucleotides: 6. The CDR3 length is 16 residues. The CDR3 DNA follows: TGTGCCAGCAGTTTTTATAGCGGGAGTGTCACCGGGGAGCTGTTTTTT. It is translated as CASSFYSGSVTGELFF.

The chain joins TRBV10-1 to TRBJ2-3; D is unresolved. The CDR3 extends over 12 amino acids. From germline, CDR1 is WNHNN and CDR2 SYGVQD (reference sequence). With 7 bases removed from V and 0 bases from J, the gap between germline ends came to 5 bases. As DNA, the CDR3 is TGCGCCAGCAAGGAAAGCACAGATACGCAGTATTTT. This sequence encodes CASKESTDTQYF.

The chain couples TRBV27 to TRBJ1-1, with 8 bases aligning to TRBD1. J gave up 0 bases and V 3 bases, and 3 bases lay outside the gene matches. Germline V gene sequence: CDR1 MNHEY, CDR2 SMNVEV (reference sequence). CDR3 length equals 15 residues. The CDR3 region is CASSFYRGMNTEAFF. The CDR3, as DNA: TGTGCCAGCAGTTTTTACAGGGGGATGAACACTGAAGCTTTCTTT.

This chain uses TRBV13 with TRBJ2-1; D gene ambiguous. The CDR3 has 16 residues. V lost 6 bases to trimming and J lost 0 bases, with 15 bases between them. Germline V gene data show CDR1 as PRHDT and CDR2 as FYEKMQ (reference sequence). For the CDR3, the DNA is TGTGCCAGCAGTGGCTACACTTACAGCTCCTACAATGAGCAGTTCTTC. It is translated as CASSGYTYSSYNEQFF.

This chain joins TRBV19 and TRBJ2-1, with 7 bases aligning to TRBD2. The ends lost 7 bases at V and 0 bases at J; junction bases unmatched: 6. CDR1 is LNHDA and CDR2 is SQIVND in the germline V gene (reference sequence). CDR3 length: 15 amino acids. CDR3 in amino acids: CASTPSGTSYNEQFF. The DNA of the CDR3 is TGTGCCAGTACCCCCAGCGGGACCTCCTACAATGAGCAGTTCTTC. Full variable domain (rest looked up from reference TRBV19 and TRBJ2-1): DGGITQSPKYLFRKEGQNVTLSCEQNLNHDAMYWYRQDPGQGLRLIYYSQIVNDFQKGDIAEGYSVSREKKESFPLTVTSAQKNPTAFYLCASTPSGTSYNEQFFGPGTRLTVL.

The J gene is TRBJ2-3, the V gene TRBV5-6; perhaps TRBD2 as D (6 bases). The CDR3 is 16 residues long. V lost 1 base and J lost 4, with 16 bases in between. Germline CDR1 reads SGHDT; CDR2 reads YYEEEE. CDR3 sequence (DNA): TGTGCCAGCAGCTTGTTTCCGGGAGATATCTCAGATACGCAGTATTTT. Its translation is CASSLFPGDISDTQYF.

The gene calls are TRBV7-9 and TRBJ2-7; 11 nucleotides line up with TRBD2. The CDR3 is 15 residues long. With V trimmed by 5 bases and J by 5 bases, 8 bases remained unmatched. Germline-derived CDR1 and CDR2 are SEHNR and FQNEAQ (reference sequence). The CDR3 reads CASSELLAGVDEQYF. The CDR3 DNA reads as TGTGCCAGCAGCGAATTACTAGCGGGAGTGGACGAGCAGTACTTC.

This clonotype was counted once. The J gene is TRBJ2-1, the V gene TRBV7-9; 14 bases map to TRBD2. This CDR3 comprises 15 residues. With 4 bases clipped from V and 10 bases from J, the junction kept 6 bases outside the gene matches. Germline lookup yields CDR1 SEHNR and CDR2 FQNEAQ (reference sequence). This CDR3 is CASSSGLAGGEEQFF. DNA of the CDR3: TGTGCCAGCAGCTCCGGACTAGCGGGAGGAGAAGAGCAGTTCTTC.

The chain recombines TRBV4-1 with TRBJ2-7; D is unresolved. Trimming took off 0 bases at V and 3 bases at J, with 15 bases between the two ends. Germline CDR1 is MGHRA and CDR2 is YSYEKL. The CDR3 runs to 16 residues. The DNA for the CDR3 is TGCGCCAGCAGCCAAGATCTACGGCAGATCTTCTACGAGCAGTACTTC. Amino acids: CASSQDLRQIFYEQYF.

The rearrangement joins TRBV19 to TRBJ1-1; D call uncertain. CDR1 and CDR2 (germline): LNHDA, SQIVND (reference sequence). V lost 2 bases and J 6 bases, leaving 13 bases between the germline ends. The CDR3 spans 14 residues. The CDR3 DNA reads as TGTGCCAGTAGTATAAGGGAACAGATGGCTGAAGCTTTCTTT. Translation gives CASSIREQMAEAFF.

The chain recombines TRBV3-1 with TRBJ1-1; D uncertain. V was clipped by 7 bases and J by 4 bases, with 10 bases between them. The CDR3 has 12 residues. Germline CDR1 LGHDT, CDR2 YNNKEL (reference sequence). CDR3 sequence: CASTPGFTEAFF. The DNA of the CDR3 is TGTGCCAGCACCCCTGGCTTCACTGAAGCTTTCTTT.

The CDR3 region has the DNA TGTGCCAGCAGCCACCGGGAGAGCAATCAGCCCCAGCATTTT. Protein product: CASSHRESNQPQHF. The V gene is TRBV28, the J gene TRBJ1-5, with D unresolved. V was pared by 6 bases and J by 1 base, with 10 bases between. CDR3 length equals 14 residues. Per the germline V gene, CDR1 is MDHEN and CDR2 is SYDVKM. Full variable domain (remainder filled in from reference TRBV28 and TRBJ1-5): DVKVTQSSRYLVKRTGEKVFLECVQDMDHENMFWYRQDPGLGLRLIYFSYDVKMKEKGDIPEGYSVSREKKERFSLILESASTNQTSMYLCASSHRESNQPQHFGDGTRLSIL.

The chain links TRBV11-2 to TRBJ2-6, with D unclear. Trimming stripped 0 bases from V and 0 bases from J, with 9 bases between. Germline V lookup: CDR1 SGHAT, CDR2 FQNNGV. The length of the CDR3 is 17 residues. The CDR3 protein is CASSLDSMDSGANVLTF. CDR3 nucleotides: TGTGCCAGCAGCTTAGATAGTATGGACTCTGGGGCCAACGTCCTGACTTTC.

The J gene is TRBJ1-5, the V gene TRBV3-1; a weak D match, TRBD1 (5 bases). CDR1 and CDR2 from the germline V gene are LGHDT and YNNKEL (reference sequence). V was cut by 0 bases and J by 7 bases, with 13 bases left in between. The CDR3 runs to 15 residues. CDR3 bases: TGTGCCAGCAGCCAAGATTTCCAGGGAAGGCAGCCCCAGCATTTT. Translation gives CASSQDFQGRQPQHF.

This chain joins TRBV28 and TRBJ1-2, with a possible D match to TRBD1 (6 bases). V lost 6 bases and J 4 bases, leaving 21 bases between the germline ends. Germline V CDR1 and CDR2: MDHEN, SYDVKM. This CDR3 has 16 residues. CDR3 loop: CASSFTWTAPTYGYTF. As DNA, the CDR3 is TGTGCCAGCAGCTTCACCTGGACAGCTCCAACCTATGGCTACACCTTC.